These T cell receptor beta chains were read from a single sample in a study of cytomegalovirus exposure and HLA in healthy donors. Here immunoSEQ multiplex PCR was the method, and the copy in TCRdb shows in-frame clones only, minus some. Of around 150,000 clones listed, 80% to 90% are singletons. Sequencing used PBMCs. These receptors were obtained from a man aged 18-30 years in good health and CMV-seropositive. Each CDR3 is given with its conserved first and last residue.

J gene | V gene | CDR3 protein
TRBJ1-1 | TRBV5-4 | CASSLGQGSGTEAFF
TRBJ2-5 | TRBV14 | CASSREGQPYQETQYF
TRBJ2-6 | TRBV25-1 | CASSPLGGEGSNVLTF
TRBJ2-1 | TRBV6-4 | CASSAIARGSYNEQFF
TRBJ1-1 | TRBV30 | CAWRRVNTEAFF
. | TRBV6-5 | CASSYSAAGAEQYF
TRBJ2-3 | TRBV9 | CASSDPLAGTRTDTQYF
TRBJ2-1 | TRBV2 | CASNQRWTSGGPMSSYNEQFF
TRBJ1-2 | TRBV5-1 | CASSLSGGAGYGYTF
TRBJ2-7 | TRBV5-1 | CASSRDSFYEQYF
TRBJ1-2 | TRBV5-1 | CASSLDRDGYTF
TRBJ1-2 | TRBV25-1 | CASQGYGYTF
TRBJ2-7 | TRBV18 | CASSRTGVPYEQYF
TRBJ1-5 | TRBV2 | CASSASPNQPQHF